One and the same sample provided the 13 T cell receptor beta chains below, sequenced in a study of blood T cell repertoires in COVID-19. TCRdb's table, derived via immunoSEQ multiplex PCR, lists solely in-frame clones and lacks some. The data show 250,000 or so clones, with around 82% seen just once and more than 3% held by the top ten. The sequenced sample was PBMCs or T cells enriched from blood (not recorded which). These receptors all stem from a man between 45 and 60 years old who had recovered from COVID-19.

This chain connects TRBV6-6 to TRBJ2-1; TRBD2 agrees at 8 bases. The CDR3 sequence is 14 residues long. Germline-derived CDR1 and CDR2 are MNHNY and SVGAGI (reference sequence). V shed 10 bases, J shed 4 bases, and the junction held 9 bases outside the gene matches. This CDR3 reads CATQRELRYNEQFF. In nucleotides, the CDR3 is TGTGCCACCCAGCGGGAGCTTAGGTACAATGAGCAGTTCTTC.

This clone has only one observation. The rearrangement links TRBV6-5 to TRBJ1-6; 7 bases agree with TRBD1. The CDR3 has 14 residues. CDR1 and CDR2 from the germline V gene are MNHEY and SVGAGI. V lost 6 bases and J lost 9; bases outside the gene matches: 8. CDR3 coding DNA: TGTGCCAGCAGCCGAACAGGGGCAGGTTCACCCCTCCACTTT. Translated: CASSRTGAGSPLHF.

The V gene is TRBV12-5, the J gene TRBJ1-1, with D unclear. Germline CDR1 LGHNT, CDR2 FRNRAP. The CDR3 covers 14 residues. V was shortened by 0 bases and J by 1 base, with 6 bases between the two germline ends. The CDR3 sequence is CASGLVPENTEAFF. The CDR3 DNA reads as TGTGCTAGTGGTTTGGTACCAGAGAACACTGAAGCTTTCTTT.

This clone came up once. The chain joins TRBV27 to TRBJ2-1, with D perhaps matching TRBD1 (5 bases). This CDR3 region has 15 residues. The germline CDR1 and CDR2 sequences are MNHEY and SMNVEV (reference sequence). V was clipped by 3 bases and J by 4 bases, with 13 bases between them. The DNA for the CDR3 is TGTGCCAGCAGTTTGGAAGGGGATCCTTACAATGAGCAGTTCTTC. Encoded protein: CASSLEGDPYNEQFF.

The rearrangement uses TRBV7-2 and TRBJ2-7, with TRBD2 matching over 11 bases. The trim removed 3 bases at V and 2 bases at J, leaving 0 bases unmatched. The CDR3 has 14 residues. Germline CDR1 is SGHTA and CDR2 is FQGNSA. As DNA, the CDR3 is TGTGCCAGCAGCTTGACTAGCGGGACCTACGAGCAGTACTTC. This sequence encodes CASSLTSGTYEQYF.

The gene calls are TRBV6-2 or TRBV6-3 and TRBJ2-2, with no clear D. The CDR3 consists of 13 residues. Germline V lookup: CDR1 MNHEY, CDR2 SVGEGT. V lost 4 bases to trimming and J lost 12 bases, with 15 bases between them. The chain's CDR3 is CASSSSQPGQLFF. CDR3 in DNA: TGTGCCAGCAGTTCCTCCCAGCCTGGGCAGCTGTTTTTT.

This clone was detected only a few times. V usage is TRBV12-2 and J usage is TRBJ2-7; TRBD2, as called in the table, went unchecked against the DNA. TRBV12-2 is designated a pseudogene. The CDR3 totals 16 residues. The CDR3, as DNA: TGTGCAAGTCGCCCTCGGGGTCTGGGTTTGTCCTACGAGCAGTACTTC. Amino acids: CASRPRGLGLSYEQYF.

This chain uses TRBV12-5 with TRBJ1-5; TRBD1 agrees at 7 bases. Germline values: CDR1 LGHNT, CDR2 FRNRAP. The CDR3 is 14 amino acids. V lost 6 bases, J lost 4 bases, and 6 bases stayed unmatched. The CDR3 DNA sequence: TGTGCTAGTGGCCCGGGACAGACTAATCAGCCCCAGCATTTT. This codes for CASGPGQTNQPQHF.

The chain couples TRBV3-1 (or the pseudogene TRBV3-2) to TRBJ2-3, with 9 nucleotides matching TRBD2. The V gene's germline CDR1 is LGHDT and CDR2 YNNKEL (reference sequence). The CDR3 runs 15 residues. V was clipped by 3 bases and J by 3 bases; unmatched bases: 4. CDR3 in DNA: TGTGCCAGCAGCCAGGGACTAGCAGGTACAGATACGCAGTATTTT. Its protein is CASSQGLAGTDTQYF.

As DNA, the CDR3 is TGTGCCAGCAGCCAGGAGGGACCTGAAGCTTTCTTT. Residues: CASSQEGPEAFF. The chain links TRBV3-1 (or the pseudogene TRBV3-2) to TRBJ1-1, with D tentatively TRBD1 (5 bases). The germline V gene has CDR1 LGHDT and CDR2 YNNKEL (reference sequence). V lost 3 bases to trimming and J lost 6 bases, with 8 bases between them. CDR3 length equals 12 residues.

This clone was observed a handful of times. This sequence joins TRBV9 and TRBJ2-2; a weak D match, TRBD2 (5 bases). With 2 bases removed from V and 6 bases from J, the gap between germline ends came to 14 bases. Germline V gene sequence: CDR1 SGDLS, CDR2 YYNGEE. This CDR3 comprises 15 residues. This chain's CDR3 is CASSVWVAGAGELFF. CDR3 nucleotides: TGTGCCAGCAGCGTGTGGGTCGCCGGGGCCGGGGAGCTGTTTTTT.

The CDR3 bases are TGTGCCAGCAGTTATAGCCCCTTAGGGAACACCGGGGAGCTGTTTTTT. It translates to CASSYSPLGNTGELFF. V gene TRBV6-2 or TRBV6-3 combines with J gene TRBJ2-2; D gene unclear. Germline values: CDR1 MNHEY, CDR2 SVGEGT. The CDR3 contains 16 residues. Trimming left V 3 bases short and J 1 base short, with 12 bases between.

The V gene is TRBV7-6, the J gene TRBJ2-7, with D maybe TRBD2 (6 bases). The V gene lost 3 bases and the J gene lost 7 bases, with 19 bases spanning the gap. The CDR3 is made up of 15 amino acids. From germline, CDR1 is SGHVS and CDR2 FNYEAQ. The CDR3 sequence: CASSLRLAPPGEQYF. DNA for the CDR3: TGTGCCAGCAGCTTGCGGCTAGCGCCCCCGGGGGAGCAGTACTTC.